This T cell receptor (beta chain) was identified during a study of T-cell memory formation after mild COVID-19 (dated by TCRdb to the early 2020s). Context from the whole study: TCR sequence clusters from the two donors were largely donor specific. The cohort comprised two young, previously healthy adult volunteers, one female and one male. In two donors, T-cell clones that expanded and contracted after mild COVID-19 were tracked by sequencing TCRalpha and TCRbeta repertoires over time.

The cysteine opens and the phenylalanine closes a CDR3 of 14 amino acids. Only the CDR3 portion is preserved as DNA: 42 bases, with reading frame beginning at the first base. V is reduced by 8 bases and J by 6 bases, leaving a spacing of 16 bases between them. CDR1 and CDR2 are read off the germline V gene as SNHLY and FYNNEI. Ficoll-Paque density gradient centrifugation was used to isolate PBMCs. Points on this clonotype: Its antigen remains undetermined. No base quality values were provided; no much bigger clone lies one nucleotide off.

General study outcomes and caveats: Contracting CD4+ clones were found mainly in CM and EM memory subsets, while CD8+ clones were enriched in EMRA. SARS-CoV-2 specificity of the second-wave clones peaking on day 37 was not confirmed. The study covered only a couple of mild cases, and larger cohorts including severe cases with pre-infection samples were considered necessary. The detection of some responding clones in pre-infection memory suggests that pre-existing cross-reactive memory T cells joined the SARS-CoV-2 response. From day 15 to 85, contracting clones showed balanced CD4/CD8 phenotypes, whereas a second wave of clones that expanded from day 15 to 37 leaned towards CD4+.

Sequencer: Illumina NovaSeq 6000. TCRalpha and TCRbeta cDNA libraries were constructed by 5'RACE with constant-segment primers, with sample barcodes and unique molecular identifiers being introduced. Trizol reagent was used to extract RNA from every sample. Amplification of the libraries took two PCR steps, and the second step added a second sample barcode plus Illumina TruSeq adapters. Libraries were sequenced on an Illumina NovaSeq with 2 x 150 bp paired-end reads. The source study handled its data this way. With migec v1.2.7, reads were demultiplexed and then collapsed into UMI-guided consensus sequences. Using mixcr v2.1.11, UMI consensuses were aligned to TRA and TRB V and J templates and then assembled into clonotypes. A clonotype was counted as expanded or contracted only when both edgeR and NoisET called the clonotype significant, with the noise models trained on biological replicates. For edgeR calls, a false discovery rate-adjusted p below 0.01 and a log2 fold-change threshold of 1 were applied. PCA with hierarchical clustering of max-normalized trajectories of the 1000 most abundant clonotypes was used as exploratory dynamics analysis. Each responding clone was given a CD4 or CD8 phenotype based on the CD4+ and CD8+ repertoires, which had been sequenced separately. TCRdb reprocessed the public reads (quality trimming at Q25 with fastp, clone calling with MiXCR) and kept in-frame beta chains. Entries are consolidated by CDR3 protein sequence, retaining the most common genes and DNA. It is TCRdb's table, rather than the study itself, that gives the V and J calls and clone size. The sample has about 81,000 distinct CDR3 sequences on record, roughly 25% of them singletons. Together, the top ten hold under 45% of the sample.

The origin of this receptor is a man aged 18 to 35 who had mild COVID-19 (a few samples of this study predate the infection). The sample titles of this study are shuffled in the database, so cell type and time point are left out; the donor was told from shared clones. Rearrangement joined TRBV2 to TRBJ2-2, with TRBD2 perhaps the D gene, on 6 matching bases. The sample consisted of PBMCs or a T cell subset sorted from them (not recorded which). Here the CDR3 is given as CASAAGGKAGELFF. The nucleotide sequence reads TGTGCCAGCGCGGCTGGGGGGAAGGCCGGGGAGCTGTTTTTT.